This T cell receptor (beta chain) is from a study of blood T cell repertoires in COVID-19. For the study at large: COVID-19 samples, acute and convalescent, were from the United States, Italy and Spain.

CDR1 SEHNR and CDR2 FQNEAQ come from the germline V gene (reference sequence). There are 16 residues in the CDR3. Trimming shortened V by 1 base and J by 5 bases, and 15 bases separated the two germline ends. TCRdb's copy holds only in-frame clones and misses some; the assay was immunoSEQ multiplex PCR. In the table there are roughly 150,000 clones, about 89% of which are singletons. What was sequenced was peripheral blood. V and J are TRBV7-9 and TRBJ2-1; the D gene is possibly TRBD2 (5 bases). The clonotype originates from a man aged 55-75 years with acute or convalescent COVID-19. CDR3 sequence (DNA): TGTGCCAGCAGCTTAGGGTTCGGGGAATCCGACAATGAGCAGTTCTTC. As protein: CASSLGFGESDNEQFF.